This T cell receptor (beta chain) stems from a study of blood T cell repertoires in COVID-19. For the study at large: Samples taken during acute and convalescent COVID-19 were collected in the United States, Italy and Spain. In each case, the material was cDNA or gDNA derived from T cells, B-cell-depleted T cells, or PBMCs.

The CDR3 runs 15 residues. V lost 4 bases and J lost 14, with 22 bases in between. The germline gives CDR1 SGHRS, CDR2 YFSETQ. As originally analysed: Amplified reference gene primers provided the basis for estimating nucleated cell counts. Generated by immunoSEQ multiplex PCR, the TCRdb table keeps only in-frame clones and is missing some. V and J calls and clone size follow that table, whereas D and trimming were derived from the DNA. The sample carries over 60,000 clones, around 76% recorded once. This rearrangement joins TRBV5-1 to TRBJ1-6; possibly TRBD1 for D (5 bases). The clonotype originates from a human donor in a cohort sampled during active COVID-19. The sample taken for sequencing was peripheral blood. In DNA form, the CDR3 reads TGCGCCAGCAGCCCCCTGGGTCCCTCAGGAGGGGCCCTCCACTTT. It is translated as CASSPLGPSGGALHF.